The 22 T cell receptor beta chains in this list originate from one sample, sequenced in a study of blood T cell repertoires in COVID-19. TCRdb's table, derived via immunoSEQ multiplex PCR, lists solely in-frame clones and lacks some. The data show around 240,000 clones, with 90% seen just once and 0.85% to 0.9% held by the top ten. The sample comprised PBMCs or T cells enriched from blood (not recorded which). The receptors here all came from a middle-aged man who had been exposed to COVID-19.

This chain connects TRBV19 to TRBJ2-3, with D hard to call. The V and J ends lost 0 bases and 5 bases respectively, with 6 bases between them. Germline values: CDR1 LNHDA, CDR2 SQIVND (reference sequence). The CDR3 contains 13 residues. This chain's CDR3 is CASSIDSGDTQYF. CDR3 DNA: TGTGCCAGTAGTATAGATTCGGGAGATACGCAGTATTTT.

V usage is TRBV19 and J usage is TRBJ1-2, with D unclear. This CDR3 comprises 14 residues. Germline values: CDR1 LNHDA, CDR2 SQIVND (reference sequence). Trimming took off 1 base at V and 2 bases at J, with 8 bases between the two ends. The CDR3 DNA is TGTGCCAGTAGTATAGGGACGGGGAACTATGGCTACACCTTC. Its protein product is CASSIGTGNYGYTF.

The chain couples TRBV11-1 to TRBJ1-6; 7 bases match TRBD1. CDR1 SGHAT and CDR2 FQDESV come from the germline V gene (reference sequence). The length of the CDR3 is 13 residues. With V trimmed by 5 bases and J by 10 bases, 5 bases remained unmatched. CDR3 DNA sequence: TGTGCCAGCAGCGGGACAGCGTCATCACCCCTCCACTTT. This sequence encodes CASSGTASSPLHF.

The gene calls are TRBV7-3 and TRBJ1-3; 9 nucleotides agree with TRBD1. CDR1 and CDR2 from the germline V gene are SGHTA and FQGTGA. The CDR3 sequence is 13 residues long. Trimming cost V 8 bases and J 1 base; bases outside gene matches: 0. The CDR3 loop is CASGQGSGNTIYF. The CDR3 nucleotides are TGTGCCAGCGGACAGGGGTCTGGAAACACCATATATTTT.

The V gene is TRBV2, the J gene TRBJ2-6, with TRBD1 as a possible D gene (5 bases). Trimming took 4 bases from V and 1 from J, leaving 11 bases between them. The germline gives CDR1 SNHLY, CDR2 FYNNEI. This CDR3 has 16 amino acids. In nucleotides, the CDR3 is TGTGCCAGCAGTGGACAGAGAGTGTCTGGGGCCAACGTCCTGACTTTC. Protein product: CASSGQRVSGANVLTF.

The J gene is TRBJ2-1, the V gene TRBV24-1, with 10 bases that match TRBD2. The CDR3 covers 16 residues. Trimming cost V 3 bases and J 8 bases; bases outside gene matches: 9. Germline V gives CDR1 KGHDR, CDR2 SFDVKD. The CDR3, as DNA: TGTGCCACCAGTGATGTACGAAGCGGGAGGGCCTATGAGCAGTTCTTC. Translation: CATSDVRSGRAYEQFF.

V and J are TRBV5-8 and TRBJ2-1, with 13 bases aligning to TRBD2. Trimming cost V 6 bases and J 7 bases; bases outside gene matches: 7. The CDR3 loop spans 15 amino acids. Germline CDR1 SGHTS, CDR2 YDEGEE. The CDR3 nucleotides are TGTGCCAGCACCAAGGGGACTAGCGGGACGAATGAGCAGTTCTTC. Translating it yields CASTKGTSGTNEQFF.

V gene TRBV28 combines with J gene TRBJ1-1; TRBD1 matches 8 bases. V dropped 6 bases and J dropped 0; count of bases not matched to a gene: 6. CDR1 is MDHEN, CDR2 SYDVKM, per germline. This CDR3 has 15 residues. CDR3 amino acids: CASSSDREMNTEAFF. Written as DNA, the CDR3 is TGTGCCAGCAGCTCGGACAGGGAAATGAACACTGAAGCTTTCTTT.

The chain is built from TRBV7-2 and TRBJ1-2; no firm D call. The V and J ends lost 1 base and 2 bases respectively, with 11 bases between them. The CDR3 spans 15 residues. The germline CDR1 and CDR2 sequences are SGHTA and FQGNSA. CDR3 amino acids: CASSLGPQQNYGYTF. The DNA of the CDR3 is TGTGCCAGCAGCTTAGGCCCCCAACAAAACTATGGCTACACCTTC.

This rearrangement joins TRBV7-3 to TRBJ2-3; D may be TRBD1 (5 bases). Germline V gene sequence: CDR1 SGHTA, CDR2 FQGTGA. Trimming removed 2 bases from V and 1 base from J, with 19 bases in between. CDR3 length equals 18 residues. DNA of the CDR3: TGTGCCAGCAGCTTAGGCCCCGGCGTAGGGGTTGGCACAGATACGCAGTATTTT. Translation: CASSLGPGVGVGTDTQYF.

J is TRBJ2-1 and V is TRBV5-1; TRBD2 matches 11 bases. CDR1 is SGHRS, CDR2 YFSETQ, per germline. The junction had 7 bases not matched to a gene; V was cut back by 4 bases and J by 4 bases. The CDR3 has 16 amino acids. The CDR3 loop reads CASSPTPSGGYNEQFF. DNA of the CDR3: TGCGCCAGCAGCCCGACCCCTAGCGGGGGGTACAATGAGCAGTTCTTC.

Concerning this clone itself: Other DNA sequences of this sample code for an identical CDR3. V and J are TRBV19 and TRBJ1-5; 11 nucleotides agree with TRBD1. The CDR3 loop spans 15 amino acids. Germline V gene sequence: CDR1 LNHDA, CDR2 SQIVND (reference sequence). V dropped 7 bases and J dropped 4; count of bases not matched to a gene: 6. CDR3 in DNA: TGTGCCAGTACCGCAGGGACAGGGGGTAATCAGCCCCAGCATTTT. This gives the protein CASTAGTGGNQPQHF.

This clone has just one count. The chain is built from TRBV5-1 and TRBJ2-5; 9 bases map to TRBD2. V shed 1 base, J shed 1 base, and the junction held 5 bases outside the gene matches. Germline CDR1 SGHRS, CDR2 YFSETQ. The CDR3 covers 16 residues. The CDR3 coding sequence is TGCGCCAGCAGCTTGTCTGTAGCGGGGGCCCAAGAGACCCAGTACTTC. Translation: CASSLSVAGAQETQYF. The whole variable domain, remainder taken from reference TRBV5-1 and TRBJ2-5, is KAGVTQTPRYLIKTRGQQVTLSCSPISGHRSVSWYQQTPGQGLQFLFEYFSETQRNKGNFPGRFSGRQFSNSRSEMNVSTLELGDSALYLCASSLSVAGAQETQYFGPGTRLLVL.

The genes are TRBV6-6 and TRBJ1-6, with D uncertain. Trimming pared 7 bases from V and 4 bases from J, leaving 17 bases between. The CDR3 contains 16 residues. The germline CDR1 and CDR2 sequences are MNHNY and SVGAGI (reference sequence). CDR3 coding DNA: TGTGCCAGCACCTATCAGGCTCTCGAATATAATTCACCCCTCCACTTT. Protein product: CASTYQALEYNSPLHF.

This clone was seen just once. V usage is TRBV7-3 and J usage is TRBJ2-7; 7 bases align to TRBD2. The length of the CDR3 is 14 residues. In germline, CDR1 is SGHTA, CDR2 FQGTGA. The trim removed 4 bases at V and 5 bases at J, leaving 8 bases unmatched. CDR3 bases: TGTGCCAGCAGCTCGAGTTCGGGGAGGGACGAGCAGTACTTC. It specifies CASSSSSGRDEQYF. The whole variable domain, filled in from reference TRBV7-3 and TRBJ2-7, reads GAGVSQTPSNKVTEKGKYVELRCDPISGHTALYWYRQSLGQGPEFLIYFQGTGAADDSGLPNDRFFAVRPEGSVSTLKIQRTERGDSAVYLCASSSSSGRDEQYFGPGTRLTVT.

The rearrangement links TRBV11-3 to TRBJ2-3, with 11 bases lining up with TRBD2. The J segment lost 1 base and the V segment lost 5 bases, leaving 8 bases of the junction unmatched. CDR3 length: 17 amino acids. CDR1 is SGHNT, CDR2 YENEEA, per germline. The CDR3 DNA follows: TGTGCCAGCAGCCCGGGTTTAGCGGGAGGGGGCACAGATACGCAGTATTTT. It specifies CASSPGLAGGGTDTQYF.

The chain couples TRBV20-1 to TRBJ1-3; D remains unclear. Germline assignment: CDR1 DFQATT and CDR2 SNEGSKA (reference sequence). The CDR3 loop spans 11 amino acids. V lost 5 bases, J lost 3 bases, and 5 bases lay in between. The CDR3 is CSASRGNTIYF. In DNA form, the CDR3 reads TGCAGTGCTTCCCGTGGAAACACCATATATTTT.

This clone was picked up many times. This rearrangement joins TRBV5-1 to TRBJ2-3; TRBD2 matches at 10 bases. Germline CDR1 and CDR2: SGHRS and YFSETQ. Trimming removed 1 base from V and 1 base from J; junction bases left unmatched: 6. CDR3 length equals 17 residues. CDR3 nucleotides: TGCGCCAGCAGCTTGTGGAGTAGCGGGGGGCGCACAGATACGCAGTATTTT. It encodes CASSLWSSGGRTDTQYF.

V gene TRBV11-3 combines with J gene TRBJ1-6; 7 nucleotides line up with TRBD1. Germline CDR1 reads SGHNT; CDR2 reads YENEEA. V shed 5 bases and J 9 bases; nucleotides not matched to a gene: 4. The CDR3 runs 13 residues. The CDR3 protein is CASSPGTASPLHF. The CDR3 DNA sequence: TGTGCCAGCAGCCCCGGGACAGCTTCACCCCTCCACTTT.

This CDR3 is CSVALLPGLAPDTQYF. The CDR3, as DNA: TGCAGCGTGGCCCTACTACCGGGACTAGCGCCAGATACGCAGTATTTT. The chain is built from TRBV29-1 and TRBJ2-3, with 10 bases matching TRBD2. Germline trimming cut 6 bases from V and 4 bases from J; bases unmatched to any gene: 13. Germline V gives CDR1 SQVTM, CDR2 ANQGSEA. This CDR3 contains 16 residues.

The chain employs TRBV7-8 and TRBJ1-1; no reliable D call. Looked up from germline, CDR1 is SGHVS and CDR2 is FQNEAQ. V was pared by 1 base and J by 4 bases, with 13 bases between. The length of the CDR3 is 15 residues. The CDR3 protein is CASSLVVGEGTEAFF. The CDR3 nucleotides are TGTGCCAGCAGCTTAGTGGTCGGGGAGGGCACTGAAGCTTTCTTT. Using reference TRBV7-8 and TRBJ1-1 for the parts outside the CDR3, the full variable domain is GAGVSQSPRYKVAKRGQDVALRCDPISGHVSLFWYQQALGQGPEFLTYFQNEAQLDKSGLPSDRFFAERPEGSVSTLKIQRTQQEDSAVYLCASSLVVGEGTEAFFGQGTRLTVV.

The chain links TRBV5-1 to TRBJ2-1; a possible D gene is TRBD1 (5 bases). CDR1 SGHRS and CDR2 YFSETQ come from the germline V gene. V lost 0 bases, J lost 2 bases, and 6 bases lay in between. The CDR3 length is 14 residues. CDR3 DNA: TGCGCCAGCAGCTTGGACAGGACCTACAATGAGCAGTTCTTC. This sequence encodes CASSLDRTYNEQFF.